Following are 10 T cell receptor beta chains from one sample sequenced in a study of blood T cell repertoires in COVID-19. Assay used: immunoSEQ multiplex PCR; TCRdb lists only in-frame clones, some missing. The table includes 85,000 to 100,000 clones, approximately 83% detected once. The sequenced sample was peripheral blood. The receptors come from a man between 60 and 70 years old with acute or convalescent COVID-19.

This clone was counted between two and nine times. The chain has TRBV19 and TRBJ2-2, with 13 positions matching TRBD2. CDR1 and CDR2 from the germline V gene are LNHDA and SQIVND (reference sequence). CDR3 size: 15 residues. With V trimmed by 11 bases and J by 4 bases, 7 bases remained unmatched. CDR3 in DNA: TGTGCCGGGGGACTAGCGGGGTCGGGCACCGGGGAGCTGTTTTTT. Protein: CAGGLAGSGTGELFF. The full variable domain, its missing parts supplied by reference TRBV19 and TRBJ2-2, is DGGITQSPKYLFRKEGQNVTLSCEQNLNHDAMYWYRQDPGQGLRLIYYSQIVNDFQKGDIAEGYSVSREKKESFPLTVTSAQKNPTAFYLCAGGLAGSGTGELFFGEGSRLTVL.

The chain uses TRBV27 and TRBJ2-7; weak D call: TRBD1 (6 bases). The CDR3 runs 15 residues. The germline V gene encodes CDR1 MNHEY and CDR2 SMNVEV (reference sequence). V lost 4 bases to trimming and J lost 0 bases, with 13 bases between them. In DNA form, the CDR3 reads TGTGCCAGCAGTTATCTAGGGGGAATCTCCTACGAGCAGTACTTC. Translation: CASSYLGGISYEQYF.

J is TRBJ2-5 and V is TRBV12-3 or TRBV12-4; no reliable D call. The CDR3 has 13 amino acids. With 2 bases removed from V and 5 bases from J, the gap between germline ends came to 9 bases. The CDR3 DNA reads TGTGCCAGCAGTTTAACTCCACGCGAGACCCAGTACTTC. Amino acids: CASSLTPRETQYF.

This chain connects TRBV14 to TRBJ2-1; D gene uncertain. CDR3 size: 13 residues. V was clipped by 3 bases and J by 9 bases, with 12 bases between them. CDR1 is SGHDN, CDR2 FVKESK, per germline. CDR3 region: CASSHGSPPEQFF. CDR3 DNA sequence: TGTGCCAGCAGCCACGGGTCTCCTCCTGAGCAGTTCTTC.

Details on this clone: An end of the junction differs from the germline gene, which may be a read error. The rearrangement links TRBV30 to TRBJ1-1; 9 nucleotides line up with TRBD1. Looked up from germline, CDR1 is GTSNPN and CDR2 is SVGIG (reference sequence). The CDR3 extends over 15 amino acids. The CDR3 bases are TGTGCCTGGAGTCACCGAGACAGGGGGAAGACTGAAGTTTTCTTT. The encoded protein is CAWSHRDRGKTEVFF.

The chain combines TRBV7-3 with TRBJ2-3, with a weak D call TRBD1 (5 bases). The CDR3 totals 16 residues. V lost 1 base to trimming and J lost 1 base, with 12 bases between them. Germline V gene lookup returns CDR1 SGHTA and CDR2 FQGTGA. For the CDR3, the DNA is TGTGCCAGCAGCTTAAATGGGGCCAAAGGCACAGATACGCAGTATTTT. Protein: CASSLNGAKGTDTQYF.

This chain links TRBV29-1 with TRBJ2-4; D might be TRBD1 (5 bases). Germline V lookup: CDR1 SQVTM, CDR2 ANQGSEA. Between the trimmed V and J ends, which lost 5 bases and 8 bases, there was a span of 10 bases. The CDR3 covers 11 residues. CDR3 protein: CSVITGHIQYF. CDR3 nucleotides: TGCAGCGTTATCACAGGCCACATTCAGTACTTC.

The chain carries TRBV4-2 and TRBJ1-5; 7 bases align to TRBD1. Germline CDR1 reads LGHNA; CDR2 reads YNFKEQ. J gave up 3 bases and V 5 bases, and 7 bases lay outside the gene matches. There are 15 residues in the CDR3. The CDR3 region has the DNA TGTGCCAGCAGCAGGGACAGAGTATTCAATCAGCCCCAGCATTTT. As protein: CASSRDRVFNQPQHF.

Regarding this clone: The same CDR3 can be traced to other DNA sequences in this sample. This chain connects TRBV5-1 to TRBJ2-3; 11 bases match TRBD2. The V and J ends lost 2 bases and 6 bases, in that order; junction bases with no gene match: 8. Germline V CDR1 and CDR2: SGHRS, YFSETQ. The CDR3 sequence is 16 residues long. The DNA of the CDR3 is TGCGCCAGCAGCTTAAGACTAGCGGGATACACCGATACGCAGTATTTT. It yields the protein CASSLRLAGYTDTQYF.

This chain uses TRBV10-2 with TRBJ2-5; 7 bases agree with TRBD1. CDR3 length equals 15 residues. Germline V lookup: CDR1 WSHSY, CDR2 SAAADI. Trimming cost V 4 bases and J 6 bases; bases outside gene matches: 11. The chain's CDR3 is CASSGGQDSKKTQYF. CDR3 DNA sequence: TGCGCCAGCAGTGGTGGACAGGACAGCAAGAAGACCCAGTACTTC.